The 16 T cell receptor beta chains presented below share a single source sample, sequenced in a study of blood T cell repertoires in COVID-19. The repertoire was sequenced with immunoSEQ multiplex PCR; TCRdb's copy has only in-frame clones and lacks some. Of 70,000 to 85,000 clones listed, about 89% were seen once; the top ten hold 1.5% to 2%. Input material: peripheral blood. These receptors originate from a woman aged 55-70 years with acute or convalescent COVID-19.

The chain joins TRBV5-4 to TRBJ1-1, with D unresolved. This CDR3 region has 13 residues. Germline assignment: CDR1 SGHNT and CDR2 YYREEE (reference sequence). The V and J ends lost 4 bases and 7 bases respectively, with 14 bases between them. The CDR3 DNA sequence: TGTGCCAGCAGCGGACTAACGGACGGTGAAGCTTTCTTT. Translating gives CASSGLTDGEAFF.

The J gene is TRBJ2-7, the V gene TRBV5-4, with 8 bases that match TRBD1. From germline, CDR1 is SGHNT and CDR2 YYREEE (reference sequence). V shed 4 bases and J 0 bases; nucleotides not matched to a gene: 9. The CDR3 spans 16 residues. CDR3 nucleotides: TGTGCCAGCAGCCCGCGGTCGGGGACAGGCTCCTACGAGCAGTACTTC. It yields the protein CASSPRSGTGSYEQYF. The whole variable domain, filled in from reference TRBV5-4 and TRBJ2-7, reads ETGVTQSPTHLIKTRGQQVTLRCSSQSGHNTVSWYQQALGQGPQFIFQYYREEENGRGNFPPRFSGLQFPNYSSELNVNALELDDSALYLCASSPRSGTGSYEQYFGPGTRLTVT.

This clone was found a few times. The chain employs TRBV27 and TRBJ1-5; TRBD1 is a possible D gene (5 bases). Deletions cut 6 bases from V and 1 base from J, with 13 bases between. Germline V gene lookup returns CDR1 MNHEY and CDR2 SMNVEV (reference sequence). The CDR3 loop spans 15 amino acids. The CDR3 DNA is TGTGCCAGCAGGGCAGCGGGGGGGAGCAATCAGCCCCAGCATTTT. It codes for CASRAAGGSNQPQHF.

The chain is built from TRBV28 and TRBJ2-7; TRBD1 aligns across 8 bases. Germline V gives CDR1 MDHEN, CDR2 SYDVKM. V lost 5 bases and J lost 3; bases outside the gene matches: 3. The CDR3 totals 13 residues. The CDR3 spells CASSPGQDYEQYF. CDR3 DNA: TGTGCCAGCAGTCCGGGACAGGACTACGAGCAGTACTTC.

In nucleotides, the CDR3 is TGTGCCAGCAGCCAACAGGGAAGCTATAATTCACCCCTCCACTTT. Encoded protein: CASSQQGSYNSPLHF. V and J are TRBV3-1 (or the pseudogene TRBV3-2) and TRBJ1-6; a weak D match, TRBD1 (5 bases). Germline V lookup: CDR1 LGHDT, CDR2 YNNKEL (reference sequence). CDR3 length: 15 amino acids. V lost 2 bases and J 3 bases, leaving 8 bases between the germline ends.

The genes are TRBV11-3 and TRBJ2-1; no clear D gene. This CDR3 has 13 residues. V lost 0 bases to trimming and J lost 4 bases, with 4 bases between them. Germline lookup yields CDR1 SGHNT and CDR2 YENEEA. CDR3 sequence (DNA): TGTGCCAGCAGCTTAGATCGGTACAATGAGCAGTTCTTC. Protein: CASSLDRYNEQFF.

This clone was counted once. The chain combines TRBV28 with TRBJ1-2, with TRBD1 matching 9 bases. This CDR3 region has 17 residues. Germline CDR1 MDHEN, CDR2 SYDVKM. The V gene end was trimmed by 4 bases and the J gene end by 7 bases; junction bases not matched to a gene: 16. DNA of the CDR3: TGTGCCAGCAGTTCACCCGTTTTTAGAGACAGGGGGGTTGGCTACACCTTC. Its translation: CASSSPVFRDRGVGYTF.

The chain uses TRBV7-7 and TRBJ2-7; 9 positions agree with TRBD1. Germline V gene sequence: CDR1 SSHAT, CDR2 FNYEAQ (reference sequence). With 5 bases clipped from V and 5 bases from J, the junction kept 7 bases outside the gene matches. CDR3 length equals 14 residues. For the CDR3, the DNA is TGTGCCAGCAGCCAACGGGACAGGGACCACGAGCAGTACTTC. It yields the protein CASSQRDRDHEQYF.

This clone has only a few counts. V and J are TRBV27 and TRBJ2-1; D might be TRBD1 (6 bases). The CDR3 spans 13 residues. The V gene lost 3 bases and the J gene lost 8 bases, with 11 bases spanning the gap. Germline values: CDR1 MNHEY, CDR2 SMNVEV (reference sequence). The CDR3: CASSLSGVYEQFF. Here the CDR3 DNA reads TGTGCCAGCAGTTTGTCAGGGGTCTATGAGCAGTTCTTC.

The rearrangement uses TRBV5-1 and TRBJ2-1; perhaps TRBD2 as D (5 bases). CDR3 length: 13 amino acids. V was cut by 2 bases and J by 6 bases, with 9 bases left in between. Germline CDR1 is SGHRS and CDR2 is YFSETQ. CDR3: CASSLPTSNEQFF. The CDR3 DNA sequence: TGCGCCAGCAGCTTACCTACTAGCAATGAGCAGTTCTTC.

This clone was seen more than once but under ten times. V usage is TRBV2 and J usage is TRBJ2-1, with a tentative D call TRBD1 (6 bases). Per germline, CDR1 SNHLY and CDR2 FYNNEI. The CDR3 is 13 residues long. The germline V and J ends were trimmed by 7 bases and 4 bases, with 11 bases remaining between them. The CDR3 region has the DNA TGTGCCAGCACCTTCCAGGGGTACAATGAGCAGTTCTTC. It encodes CASTFQGYNEQFF. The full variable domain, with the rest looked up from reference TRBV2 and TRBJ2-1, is EPEVTQTPSHQVTQMGQEVILRCVPISNHLYFYWYRQILGQKVEFLVSFYNNEISEKSEIFDDQFSVERPDGSNFTLKIRSTKLEDSAMYFCASTFQGYNEQFFGPGTRLTVL.

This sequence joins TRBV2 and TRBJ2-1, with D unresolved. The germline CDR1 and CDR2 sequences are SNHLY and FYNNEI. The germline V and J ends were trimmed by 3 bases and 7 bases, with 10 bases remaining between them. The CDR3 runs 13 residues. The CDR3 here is CASSDSRWNEQFF. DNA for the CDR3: TGTGCCAGCAGTGACTCTAGATGGAATGAGCAGTTCTTC.

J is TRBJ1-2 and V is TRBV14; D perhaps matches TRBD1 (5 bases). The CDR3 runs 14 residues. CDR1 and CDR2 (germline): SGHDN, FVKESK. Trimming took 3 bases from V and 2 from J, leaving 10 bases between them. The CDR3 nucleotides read TGTGCCAGCAGCCACTGGGAGGGGAACTATGGCTACACCTTC. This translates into CASSHWEGNYGYTF. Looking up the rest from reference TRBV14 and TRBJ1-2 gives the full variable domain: EAGVTQFPSHSVIEKGQTVTLRCDPISGHDNLYWYRRVMGKEIKFLLHFVKESKQDESGMPNNRFLAERTGGTYSTLKVQPAELEDSGVYFCASSHWEGNYGYTFGSGTRLTVV.

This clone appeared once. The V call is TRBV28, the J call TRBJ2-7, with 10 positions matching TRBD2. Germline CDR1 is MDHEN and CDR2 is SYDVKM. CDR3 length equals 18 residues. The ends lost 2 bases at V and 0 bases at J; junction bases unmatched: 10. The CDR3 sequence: CASSLAGTSAPSSYEQYF. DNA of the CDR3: TGTGCCAGCAGTTTAGCCGGGACTAGCGCCCCGAGCTCCTACGAGCAGTACTTC.

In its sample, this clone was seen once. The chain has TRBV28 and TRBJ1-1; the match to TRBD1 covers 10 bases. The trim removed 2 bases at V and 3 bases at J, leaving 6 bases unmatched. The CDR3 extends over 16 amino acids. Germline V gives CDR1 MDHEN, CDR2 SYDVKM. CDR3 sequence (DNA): TGTGCCAGCAGTTTACCGGGACAGGGGTGGGACACTGAAGCTTTCTTT. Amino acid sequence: CASSLPGQGWDTEAFF.

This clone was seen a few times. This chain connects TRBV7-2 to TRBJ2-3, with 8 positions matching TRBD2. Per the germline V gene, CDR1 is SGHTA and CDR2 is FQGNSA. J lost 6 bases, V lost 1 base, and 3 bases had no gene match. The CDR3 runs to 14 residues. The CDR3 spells CASSLGASGDTQYF. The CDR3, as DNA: TGTGCCAGCAGCTTAGGGGCTAGCGGGGATACGCAGTATTTT.